This T cell receptor (beta chain) was identified during a study of OX40 agonist ivuxolimab in advanced cancers. TCRdb's copy holds only in-frame clones and misses some; the assay was immunoSEQ multiplex PCR. Of around 94,000 clones in the sample, approximately 89% were seen once. Comment on this clone: Its target is not known.

General study results and limits: Part of the nonresponder group also had normalized T-cell clonal expansion that was low.

The germline CDR1 and CDR2 sequences are SGHNT and YENEEA. The CDR3 consists of 18 residues. V was trimmed by 1 base and J by 0 bases, leaving 17 bases between them. The sequencing here drew on CD4+ or CD8+ T cells sorted from blood, taken in a trial of the OX40 agonist ivuxolimab. This chain joins TRBV11-3 and TRBJ2-3, with D maybe TRBD2 (6 bases). The sequence was obtained from an adult with an advanced solid tumor such as melanoma, head and neck, liver or kidney cancer. CDR3 bases: TGTGCCAGCAGCTTAGGCCCCCTAGCGATTACTAGCACAGATACGCAGTATTTT. Translation gives CASSLGPLAITSTDTQYF.